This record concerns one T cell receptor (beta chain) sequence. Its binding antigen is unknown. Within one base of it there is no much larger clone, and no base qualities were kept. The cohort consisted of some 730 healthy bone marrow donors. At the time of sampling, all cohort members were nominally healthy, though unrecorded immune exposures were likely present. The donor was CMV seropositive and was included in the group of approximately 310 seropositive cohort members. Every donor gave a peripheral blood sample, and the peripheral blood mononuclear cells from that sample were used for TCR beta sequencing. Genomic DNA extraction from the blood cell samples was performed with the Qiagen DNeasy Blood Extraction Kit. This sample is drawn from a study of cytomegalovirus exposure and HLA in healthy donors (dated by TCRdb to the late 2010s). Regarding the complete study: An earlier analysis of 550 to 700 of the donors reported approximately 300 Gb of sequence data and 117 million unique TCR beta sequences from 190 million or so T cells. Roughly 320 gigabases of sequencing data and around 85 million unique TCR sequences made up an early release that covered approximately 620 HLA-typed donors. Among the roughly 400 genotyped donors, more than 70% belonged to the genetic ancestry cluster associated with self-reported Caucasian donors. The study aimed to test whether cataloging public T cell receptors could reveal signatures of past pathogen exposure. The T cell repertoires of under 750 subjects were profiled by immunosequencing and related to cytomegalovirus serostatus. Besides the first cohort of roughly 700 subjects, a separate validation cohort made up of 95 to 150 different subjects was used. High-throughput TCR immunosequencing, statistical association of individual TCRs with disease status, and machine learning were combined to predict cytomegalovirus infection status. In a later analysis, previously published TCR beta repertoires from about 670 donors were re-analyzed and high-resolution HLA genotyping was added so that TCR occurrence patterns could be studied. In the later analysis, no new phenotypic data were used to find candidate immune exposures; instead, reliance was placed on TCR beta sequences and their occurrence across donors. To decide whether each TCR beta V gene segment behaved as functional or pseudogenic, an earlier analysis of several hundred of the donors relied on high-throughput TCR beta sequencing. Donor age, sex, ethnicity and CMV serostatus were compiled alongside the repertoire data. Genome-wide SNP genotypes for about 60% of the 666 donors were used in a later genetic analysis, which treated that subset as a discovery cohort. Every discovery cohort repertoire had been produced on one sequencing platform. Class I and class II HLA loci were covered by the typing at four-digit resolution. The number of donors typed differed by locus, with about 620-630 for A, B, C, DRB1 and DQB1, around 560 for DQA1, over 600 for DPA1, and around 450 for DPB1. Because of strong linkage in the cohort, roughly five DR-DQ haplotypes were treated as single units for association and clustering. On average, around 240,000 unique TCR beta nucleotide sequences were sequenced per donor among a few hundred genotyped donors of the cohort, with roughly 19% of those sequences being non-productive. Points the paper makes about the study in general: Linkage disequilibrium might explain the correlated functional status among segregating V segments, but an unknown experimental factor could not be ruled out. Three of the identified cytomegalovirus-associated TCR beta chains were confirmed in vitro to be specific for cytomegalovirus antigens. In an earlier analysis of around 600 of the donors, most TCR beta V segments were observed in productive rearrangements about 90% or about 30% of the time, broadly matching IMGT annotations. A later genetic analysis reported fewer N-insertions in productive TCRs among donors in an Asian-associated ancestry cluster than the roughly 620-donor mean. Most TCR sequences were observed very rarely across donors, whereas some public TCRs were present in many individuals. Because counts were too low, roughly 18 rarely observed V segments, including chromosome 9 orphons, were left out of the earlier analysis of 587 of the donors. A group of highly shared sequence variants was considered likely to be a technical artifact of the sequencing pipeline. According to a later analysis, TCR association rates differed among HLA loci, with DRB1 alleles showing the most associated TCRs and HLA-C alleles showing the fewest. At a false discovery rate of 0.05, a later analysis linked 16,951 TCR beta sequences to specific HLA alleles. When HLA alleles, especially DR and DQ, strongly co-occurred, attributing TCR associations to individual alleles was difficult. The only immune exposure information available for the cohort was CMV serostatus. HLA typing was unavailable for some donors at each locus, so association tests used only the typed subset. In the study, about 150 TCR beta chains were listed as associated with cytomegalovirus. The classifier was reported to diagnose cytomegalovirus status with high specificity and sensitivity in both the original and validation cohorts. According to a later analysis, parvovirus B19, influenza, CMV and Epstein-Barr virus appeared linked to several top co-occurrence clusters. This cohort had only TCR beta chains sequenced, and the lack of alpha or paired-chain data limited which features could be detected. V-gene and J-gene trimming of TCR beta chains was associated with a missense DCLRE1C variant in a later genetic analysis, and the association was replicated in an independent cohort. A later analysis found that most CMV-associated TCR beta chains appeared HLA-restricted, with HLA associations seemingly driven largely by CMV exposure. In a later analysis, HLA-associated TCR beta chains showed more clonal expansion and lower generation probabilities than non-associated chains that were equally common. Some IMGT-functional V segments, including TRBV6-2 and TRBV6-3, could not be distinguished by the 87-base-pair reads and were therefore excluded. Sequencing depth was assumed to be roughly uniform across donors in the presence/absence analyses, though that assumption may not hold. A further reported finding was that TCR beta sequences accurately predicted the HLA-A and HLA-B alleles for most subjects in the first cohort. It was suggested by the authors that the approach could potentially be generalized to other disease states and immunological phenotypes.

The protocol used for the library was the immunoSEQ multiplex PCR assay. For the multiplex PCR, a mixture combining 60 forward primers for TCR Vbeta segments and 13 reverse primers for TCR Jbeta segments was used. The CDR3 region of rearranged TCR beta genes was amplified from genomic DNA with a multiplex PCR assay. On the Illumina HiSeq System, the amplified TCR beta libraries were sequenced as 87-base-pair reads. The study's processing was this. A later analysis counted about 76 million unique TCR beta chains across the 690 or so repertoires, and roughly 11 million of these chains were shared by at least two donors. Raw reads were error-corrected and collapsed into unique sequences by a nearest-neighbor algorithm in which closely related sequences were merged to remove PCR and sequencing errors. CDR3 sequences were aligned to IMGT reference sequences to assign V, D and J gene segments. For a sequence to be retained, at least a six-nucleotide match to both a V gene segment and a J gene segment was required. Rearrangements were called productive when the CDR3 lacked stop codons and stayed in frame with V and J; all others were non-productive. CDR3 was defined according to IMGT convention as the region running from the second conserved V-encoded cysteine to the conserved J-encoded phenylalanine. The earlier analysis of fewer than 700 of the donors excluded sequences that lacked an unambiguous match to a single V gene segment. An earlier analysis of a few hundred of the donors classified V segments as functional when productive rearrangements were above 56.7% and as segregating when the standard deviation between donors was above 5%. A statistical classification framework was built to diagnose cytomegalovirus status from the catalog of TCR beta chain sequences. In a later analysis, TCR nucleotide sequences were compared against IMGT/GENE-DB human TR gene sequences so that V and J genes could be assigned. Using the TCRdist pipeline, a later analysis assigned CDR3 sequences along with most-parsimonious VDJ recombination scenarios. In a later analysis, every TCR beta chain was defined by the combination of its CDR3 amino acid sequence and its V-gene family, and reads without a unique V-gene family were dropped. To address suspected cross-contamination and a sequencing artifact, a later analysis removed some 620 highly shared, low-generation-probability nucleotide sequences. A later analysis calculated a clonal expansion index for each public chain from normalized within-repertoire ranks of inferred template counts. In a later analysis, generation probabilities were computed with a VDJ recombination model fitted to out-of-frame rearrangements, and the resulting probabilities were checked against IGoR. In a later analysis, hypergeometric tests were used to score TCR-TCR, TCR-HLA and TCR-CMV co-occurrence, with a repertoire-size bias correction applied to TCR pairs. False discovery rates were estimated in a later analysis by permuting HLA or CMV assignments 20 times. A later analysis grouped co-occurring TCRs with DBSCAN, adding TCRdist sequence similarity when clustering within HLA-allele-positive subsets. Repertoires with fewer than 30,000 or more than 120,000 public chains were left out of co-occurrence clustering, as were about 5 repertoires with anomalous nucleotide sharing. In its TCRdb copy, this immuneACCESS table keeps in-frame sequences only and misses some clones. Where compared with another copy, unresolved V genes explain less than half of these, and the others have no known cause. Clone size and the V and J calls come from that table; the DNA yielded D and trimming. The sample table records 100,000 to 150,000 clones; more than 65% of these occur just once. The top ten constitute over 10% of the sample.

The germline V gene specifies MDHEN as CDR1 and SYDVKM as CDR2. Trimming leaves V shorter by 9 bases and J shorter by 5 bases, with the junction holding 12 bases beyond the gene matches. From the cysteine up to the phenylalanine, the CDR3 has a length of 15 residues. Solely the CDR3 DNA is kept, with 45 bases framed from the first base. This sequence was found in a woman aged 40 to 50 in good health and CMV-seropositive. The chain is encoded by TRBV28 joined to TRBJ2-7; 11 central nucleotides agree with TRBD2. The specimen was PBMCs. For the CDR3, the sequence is CASHTSGSTPHEQYF. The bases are TGTGCCAGTCATACTAGCGGGAGCACGCCCCACGAGCAGTACTTC.